A selection of T cell receptor beta chains follows, all from one sample in a study of blood T cells in healthy people across ages. Via MiXCR, TCRdb re-called the 5' RACE reads, giving one row per CDR3 protein. Found here are 1.4 million or so distinct CDR3 sequences, approximately 43% of them singletons; the top ten hold under 5%. The sample was blood. The receptors derive from a woman aged 18 to 35 in good health. The CDR3 runs from the conserved cysteine through the conserved F or W. D genes are given only for firm matches. The size of a clone is reported for some rows only, either as once, few or many, or as a class for expanded clones.

J gene: TRBJ2-1; D gene: TRBD2; CDR3 length: 14; V gene: TRBV7-8; clone size: -; CDR3 DNA: TGTGCCAGCAGCTTCCAGCGGGGAGTGAGTGAGCAGTTCTTC; CDR3 protein: CASSFQRGVSEQFF
J gene: TRBJ2-5; D gene: -; CDR3 length: 12; V gene: TRBV15; clone size: -; CDR3 DNA: TGTGCCACCCGGGACTTACAAGAGACCCAGTACTTC; CDR3 protein: CATRDLQETQYF
J gene: TRBJ2-7; D gene: TRBD1; CDR3 length: 16; V gene: TRBV6-5; clone size: -; CDR3 DNA: TGTGCCAGCAGCCGCGAGGGACAGGCCCTCTCCTACGAGCAGTACTTC; CDR3 protein: CASSREGQALSYEQYF
J gene: TRBJ2-1; D gene: -; CDR3 length: 11; V gene: TRBV2; clone size: few; CDR3 DNA: TGTGCCAGCAATCCGGGAAGAAGGGCGTTCTTC; CDR3 protein: CASNPGRRAFF
J gene: TRBJ2-1; D gene: -; CDR3 length: 15; V gene: TRBV5-1; clone size: few; CDR3 DNA: TGCGCCAGCAGCTTGGGTAGCGGCATCTACAATGAGCAGTTCTTC; CDR3 protein: CASSLGSGIYNEQFF
J gene: TRBJ2-3; D gene: TRBD2; CDR3 length: 14; V gene: TRBV5-6; clone size: few; CDR3 DNA: TGTGCCAGCAGAGGGCGGGGGGGTACGAATACGCAGTATTTT; CDR3 protein: CASRGRGGTNTQYF
J gene: TRBJ1-1; D gene: -; CDR3 length: 14; V gene: TRBV4-2; clone size: -; CDR3 DNA: TGTGCCAGCAGCGAATATGGGGGTGGGACTGAAGCTTTCTTT; CDR3 protein: CASSEYGGGTEAFF
J gene: TRBJ2-5; D gene: -; CDR3 length: 16; V gene: TRBV27; clone size: few; CDR3 DNA: TGTGCCAGCAGTTTACAGTCCATGGGGTCCCAAGAGACCCAGTACTTC; CDR3 protein: CASSLQSMGSQETQYF
J gene: TRBJ1-4; D gene: -; CDR3 length: 15; V gene: TRBV5-1; clone size: -; CDR3 DNA: TGCGCCAGCAGCCCAACACCCGCAACTAATGAAAAACTGTTTTTT; CDR3 protein: CASSPTPATNEKLFF
J gene: TRBJ1-1; D gene: -; CDR3 length: 13; V gene: TRBV27; clone size: -; CDR3 DNA: TGTGCCAGCAGTATATCCCTTTGGGCTGAAGCTTTCTTT; CDR3 protein: CASSISLWAEAFF
J gene: TRBJ1-4; D gene: TRBD1; CDR3 length: 15; V gene: TRBV6-6; clone size: many; CDR3 DNA: TGTGCCAGCAGTCCGACAGGGGGAACTAATGAAAAACTGTTTTTT; CDR3 protein: CASSPTGGTNEKLFF
J gene: TRBJ2-7; D gene: -; CDR3 length: 14; V gene: TRBV20-1; clone size: -; CDR3 DNA: TGCAGTGCTGGTTCGGGACTCCCCTCCAATGAGCAGTACTTC; CDR3 protein: CSAGSGLPSNEQYF
J gene: TRBJ1-5; D gene: -; CDR3 length: 12; V gene: TRBV14; clone size: few; CDR3 DNA: TGTGCTCATGTGGGTCTGAATCAGCCCCAGCATTTT; CDR3 protein: CAHVGLNQPQHF
J gene: TRBJ1-5; D gene: TRBD1; CDR3 length: 15; V gene: TRBV20-1; clone size: -; CDR3 DNA: TGCAGTGCTAAGCCGGGACAGGGATTGAGTCAGCCCCAGCATTTT; CDR3 protein: CSAKPGQGLSQPQHF
J gene: TRBJ2-3; D gene: -; CDR3 length: 15; V gene: TRBV12-3/TRBV12-4; clone size: -; CDR3 DNA: TGTGCCAGCAGTTTCGGTGGGGGGCTCACAGATACGCAGTATTTT; CDR3 protein: CASSFGGGLTDTQYF
J gene: TRBJ2-5; D gene: -; CDR3 length: 11; V gene: TRBV20-1; clone size: many; CDR3 DNA: TGCAGTGCCCCCTCTTACAGGACCCAGTACTTC; CDR3 protein: CSAPSYRTQYF
J gene: TRBJ1-5; D gene: -; CDR3 length: 16; V gene: TRBV4-3; clone size: few; CDR3 DNA: TGCGCCAGCAGCCAAACGGCCTCAAATAGCAATCAGCCCCAGCATTTT; CDR3 protein: CASSQTASNSNQPQHF
J gene: TRBJ2-5; D gene: -; CDR3 length: 13; V gene: TRBV29-1; clone size: -; CDR3 DNA: TGCAGCGCTCGCTTCAAGGGGGGAAGGGTGCAGTACTTC; CDR3 protein: CSARFKGGRVQYF
J gene: TRBJ2-7; D gene: TRBD2; CDR3 length: 15; V gene: TRBV3-1; clone size: -; CDR3 DNA: TGTGCCAGCAGCCAGCAAGCGGGAGGCTTCTACGAGCAGTACTTC; CDR3 protein: CASSQQAGGFYEQYF
J gene: TRBJ2-7; D gene: -; CDR3 length: 14; V gene: TRBV7-9; clone size: few; CDR3 DNA: TGTGCCAGCATTGACGGGGTGAGCTCCTACGAGCAGTACTTC; CDR3 protein: CASIDGVSSYEQYF
J gene: TRBJ2-1; D gene: TRBD1; CDR3 length: 15; V gene: TRBV24-1; clone size: -; CDR3 DNA: TGTGCCACCAGTGATCCCCGGACAGGAGACAATGAGCAGTTCTTC; CDR3 protein: CATSDPRTGDNEQFF
J gene: TRBJ2-5; D gene: -; CDR3 length: 12; V gene: TRBV3-1; clone size: few; CDR3 DNA: TGTGCCAGCAGATATAACCCCGAGACCCAGTACTTC; CDR3 protein: CASRYNPETQYF
J gene: TRBJ2-7; D gene: TRBD1; CDR3 length: 14; V gene: TRBV20-1; clone size: many; CDR3 DNA: TGCAGTGCCTCAACAGGGGACCCACCTTACGAGCAGTACTTC; CDR3 protein: CSASTGDPPYEQYF
J gene: TRBJ2-7; D gene: TRBD2; CDR3 length: 15; V gene: TRBV18; clone size: -; CDR3 DNA: TGTGCCAGCTCACCACGGGCTAGCGGGAGGATCGAGCGGTACTTC; CDR3 protein: CASSPRASGRIERYF
J gene: TRBJ2-7; D gene: -; CDR3 length: 13; V gene: TRBV20-1; clone size: -; CDR3 DNA: TGCAGTGCTAGGCAGTTAGGCTCCTACGAGCAGTACTTC; CDR3 protein: CSARQLGSYEQYF
J gene: TRBJ2-5; D gene: -; CDR3 length: 19; V gene: TRBV12-3/TRBV12-4; clone size: many; CDR3 DNA: TGTGCCAGCAGTTTAGGAGAGTGGGGGAATGCCTTTACATGGGAGACCCAGTACTTC; CDR3 protein: CASSLGEWGNAFTWETQYF
J gene: TRBJ2-3; D gene: TRBD2; CDR3 length: 17; V gene: TRBV12-3/TRBV12-4; clone size: -; CDR3 DNA: TGTGCCAGCAGTTTAGCGTTTGGCGGGGGACGCACAGATACGCAGTATTTT; CDR3 protein: CASSLAFGGGRTDTQYF
J gene: TRBJ2-7; D gene: TRBD1; CDR3 length: 15; V gene: TRBV4-3; clone size: -; CDR3 DNA: TGCGCCAGCAGCCAGATCGACAGGGGGCTCAACGAGCAGTACTTC; CDR3 protein: CASSQIDRGLNEQYF
J gene: TRBJ2-7; D gene: TRBD2; CDR3 length: 13; V gene: TRBV29-1; clone size: -; CDR3 DNA: TGCAGCGGTCGTGATAGCGGGGGCTACGAGCAGTACTTC; CDR3 protein: CSGRDSGGYEQYF
J gene: TRBJ2-3; D gene: -; CDR3 length: 15; V gene: TRBV7-2; clone size: few; CDR3 DNA: TGTGCCAGCAGCTTATCGGGACACCCTACAGATACGCAGTATTTT; CDR3 protein: CASSLSGHPTDTQYF
J gene: TRBJ2-1; D gene: TRBD2; CDR3 length: 13; V gene: TRBV6-2/TRBV6-3; clone size: -; CDR3 DNA: TGTGCCACTCAACTAGCGGGAGTAGGTGAGCAGTTCTTC; CDR3 protein: CATQLAGVGEQFF
J gene: TRBJ2-5; D gene: TRBD2; CDR3 length: 16; V gene: TRBV4-2; clone size: many; CDR3 DNA: TGTGCCAGCAGCCAAGTTCTAGCGGATGGTTACAATGAGCAGTACTTC; CDR3 protein: CASSQVLADGYNEQYF
J gene: TRBJ1-1; D gene: -; CDR3 length: 16; V gene: TRBV20-1; clone size: -; CDR3 DNA: TGCAGTGCTAGAGAGTTGAGCGCAGGGTCGAGGACTGAAGCTTTCTTT; CDR3 protein: CSARELSAGSRTEAFF
J gene: TRBJ2-7; D gene: -; CDR3 length: 14; V gene: TRBV10-3; clone size: -; CDR3 DNA: TGTGCCATCAGTGGCGGCCCTCTCCTGGACGAGCAGTACTTC; CDR3 protein: CAISGGPLLDEQYF
J gene: TRBJ1-1; D gene: TRBD1; CDR3 length: 14; V gene: TRBV28; clone size: -; CDR3 DNA: TGTACCAGCAGTTTTTCGGGACAGTACACTGAAGCTTTCTTT; CDR3 protein: CTSSFSGQYTEAFF